These 24 T cell receptor beta chains came from one sample sequenced in a study of cytomegalovirus exposure and HLA in healthy donors. The PCR ran on 60 Vbeta and 13 Jbeta primers. The protocol was immunoSEQ multiplex PCR, while the TCRdb copy is restricted to in-frame clones and leaves out a portion. Of 100,000 or so clones in the sample, 60% to 85% were seen once. Sequenced: PBMCs. The source of these receptors is a female donor in good health and CMV-seronegative.

This clone was counted between two and nine times. This sequence joins TRBV5-4 and TRBJ1-1, with 8 bases matching TRBD1. Germline-derived CDR1 and CDR2 are SGHNT and YYREEE (reference sequence). V trimming: 4 bases; J trimming: 6 bases; junction bases outside the gene matches: 11. The CDR3 runs 15 residues. CDR3 sequence: CASSEWTGLDSEAFF. In nucleotides, the CDR3 is TGTGCCAGCAGCGAGTGGACAGGGCTCGACTCTGAAGCTTTCTTT.

The chain carries TRBV30 and TRBJ1-3; 9 bases are shared with TRBD1. Germline V gene sequence: CDR1 GTSNPN, CDR2 SVGIG (reference sequence). The CDR3 has 17 residues. V was pared by 3 bases and J by 2 bases, with 11 bases of the junction left unmatched. The CDR3 DNA reads TGTGCCTGGAGCCGGGACAGGGACCTTATGGCTGGAAACACCATATATTTT. This sequence encodes CAWSRDRDLMAGNTIYF.

This clone has just one count. The chain uses TRBV5-4 and TRBJ2-5, with 7 bases lining up with TRBD1. V gave up 2 bases and J gave up 6 bases; unmatched junction bases: 10. Looked up from germline, CDR1 is SGHNT and CDR2 is YYREEE (reference sequence). CDR3 length: 15 amino acids. CDR3 DNA: TGTGCCAGCAGCTTAACAGGGGCCCCCCGGAAGACCCAGTACTTC. Protein sequence: CASSLTGAPRKTQYF.

J is TRBJ1-1 and V is TRBV6-1; D unresolved. V shed 6 bases and J shed 2 bases, with 7 bases lying between them. This CDR3 is 12 amino acids long. Germline V gives CDR1 MNHNS, CDR2 SASEGT. CDR3: CASSLLNTEAFF. The CDR3 DNA reads TGTGCCAGCAGCCTCCTTAACACTGAAGCTTTCTTT.

This clone was picked up a small number of times. The V and J genes are TRBV5-1 and TRBJ1-2, with 7 bases identical to TRBD1. Germline trimming cut 1 base from V and 4 bases from J; bases unmatched to any gene: 4. This CDR3 comprises 14 residues. Germline V CDR1 and CDR2: SGHRS, YFSETQ. CDR3 in DNA: TGCGCCAGCAGCTTGCCGGGACAGCCCTATGGCTACACCTTC. Protein: CASSLPGQPYGYTF.

The rearrangement links TRBV27 to TRBJ2-7, with D perhaps TRBD1 (7 bases). Trimming shortened V by 5 bases and J by 4 bases, and 15 bases separated the two germline ends. Looked up from germline, CDR1 is MNHEY and CDR2 is SMNVEV (reference sequence). The CDR3 length is 14 residues. Here the CDR3 DNA reads TGTGCCAGCAGTCGCCAGGGGGGCTATTACGAGCAGTACTTC. Translated: CASSRQGGYYEQYF.

The rearrangement links TRBV11-1 to TRBJ1-1; D is possibly TRBD1 (5 bases). CDR3 length: 14 residues. The germline V gene has CDR1 SGHAT and CDR2 FQDESV (reference sequence). The V end was cut by 4 bases, the J end by 0 bases, with 9 bases between. CDR3 protein: CASSWGEVNTEAFF. The CDR3 DNA follows: TGTGCCAGCAGCTGGGGCGAGGTGAACACTGAAGCTTTCTTT.

The J gene is TRBJ1-4, the V gene TRBV30, with D possibly being TRBD1 (5 bases). Per the germline V gene, CDR1 is GTSNPN and CDR2 is SVGIG (reference sequence). The V end was cut by 2 bases, the J end by 8 bases, with 15 bases between. CDR3 length equals 14 residues. The CDR3 loop reads CAWSNQGKREKLFF. CDR3 coding DNA: TGTGCCTGGAGTAACCAGGGAAAGAGGGAAAAACTGTTTTTT.

This CDR3 is CASRFPSGQETQYF. CDR3 in DNA: TGTGCCAGCAGGTTCCCCTCCGGGCAAGAGACCCAGTACTTC. This chain joins TRBV2 and TRBJ2-5; D not certain. This CDR3 comprises 14 residues. Germline lookup yields CDR1 SNHLY and CDR2 FYNNEI. V dropped 6 bases and J dropped 2 bases, with 13 bases sitting between them.

The CDR3 coding sequence is TGTGCCAGCAGCTCTCTTGGCCTAACCGGGAGACACACCGGGGAGCTGTTTTTT. Translated: CASSSLGLTGRHTGELFF. This rearrangement joins TRBV5-6 to TRBJ2-2; weak D call: TRBD2 (6 bases). The CDR3 length is 18 residues. The V and J ends lost 3 bases and 3 bases respectively, with 21 bases between them. CDR1 and CDR2 (germline): SGHDT, YYEEEE.

This clone was counted between two and nine times. The chain is built from TRBV5-8 and TRBJ2-5; 10 bases are shared with TRBD2. V shed 4 bases and J 4 bases; nucleotides not matched to a gene: 7. The germline V gene has CDR1 SGHTS and CDR2 YDEGEE. The CDR3 sequence is 15 residues long. The CDR3 protein is CASSLLAGGSETQYF. The CDR3 DNA is TGTGCCAGCAGCCTGTTAGCGGGGGGATCAGAGACCCAGTACTTC.

The J gene is TRBJ2-7, the V gene TRBV2; unclear D gene. Trimming took 6 bases from V and 4 from J, leaving 7 bases between them. Germline V lookup: CDR1 SNHLY, CDR2 FYNNEI. The CDR3 consists of 11 residues. The CDR3 is CASRSAYEQYF. As DNA, the CDR3 is TGTGCCAGCAGAAGCGCGTACGAGCAGTACTTC.

The CDR3 coding sequence is TGTGCCAGCAGCAAAGGCTGGCGGGGGAGCAATCAGCCCCAGCATTTT. Translation: CASSKGWRGSNQPQHF. The V and J genes are TRBV7-8 and TRBJ1-5, with a tentative D call TRBD1 (5 bases). V was cut by 5 bases and J by 1 base, with 15 bases left in between. This CDR3 is built from 16 residues. The germline V gene encodes CDR1 SGHVS and CDR2 FQNEAQ.

V and J are TRBV7-9 and TRBJ1-1, with a tentative D call TRBD1 (5 bases). Trimming shortened V by 1 base and J by 6 bases, and 18 bases separated the two germline ends. The germline CDR1 and CDR2 sequences are SEHNR and FQNEAQ (reference sequence). This CDR3 has 16 amino acids. The DNA of the CDR3 is TGTGCCAGCAGCTTAGAATCTTGGAGGGGTTCTGCTGAAGCTTTCTTT. Protein: CASSLESWRGSAEAFF.

J is TRBJ2-7 and V is TRBV7-9; D is ambiguous. Germline V gene data show CDR1 as SEHNR and CDR2 as FQNEAQ (reference sequence). V was clipped by 4 bases and J by 8 bases, with 18 bases between them. The CDR3 length is 14 residues. CDR3 nucleotides: TGTGCCAGCAGCTCCGGCGGCGGTGAAAGTCAGCAGTACTTC. Translation: CASSSGGGESQQYF.

V usage is TRBV19 and J usage is TRBJ1-3; D might be TRBD1 (5 bases). V was pared by 3 bases and J by 4 bases, with 7 bases between. Germline V gene data show CDR1 as LNHDA and CDR2 as SQIVND (reference sequence). The CDR3 is made up of 13 amino acids. CDR3: CASSIGQGNTIYF. The CDR3 nucleotides are TGTGCCAGTAGTATTGGACAAGGAAACACCATATATTTT.

The chain links TRBV2 to TRBJ2-3; 10 nucleotides align to TRBD2. CDR1 SNHLY and CDR2 FYNNEI come from the germline V gene. Unmatched junction bases numbered 6, after V lost 6 bases and J lost 0 bases. This CDR3 spans 16 amino acids. The CDR3 coding sequence is TGTGCCAGCAGGCGTACTAGCGGGGAAAGCACAGATACGCAGTATTTT. This sequence encodes CASRRTSGESTDTQYF.

The CDR3 sequence: CASSELQFRDTRPTVTDTQYF. The CDR3 region has the DNA TGCGCCAGCAGTGAGTTGCAGTTCCGGGACACACGACCTACGGTGACAGATACGCAGTATTTT. The rearrangement links TRBV10-1 to TRBJ2-3, with D perhaps TRBD1 (6 bases). The germline V and J ends were trimmed by 1 base and 3 bases, with 29 bases remaining between them. CDR3 size: 21 residues. Germline values: CDR1 WNHNN, CDR2 SYGVQD (reference sequence).

The chain uses TRBV7-2 and TRBJ1-5; D not certain. Between the trimmed V and J ends, which lost 2 bases and 2 bases, there was a span of 7 bases. The CDR3 covers 14 residues. Germline V gene lookup returns CDR1 SGHTA and CDR2 FQGNSA. The CDR3 nucleotides read TGTGCCAGCAGCTTATTCGTCGGCAATCAGCCCCAGCATTTT. Encoded protein: CASSLFVGNQPQHF.

This clone was detected once. This rearrangement joins TRBV5-6 to TRBJ2-1; D might be TRBD1 (5 bases). The V and J ends lost 0 bases and 2 bases respectively, with 12 bases between them. CDR3 length: 16 residues. CDR1 is SGHDT and CDR2 is YYEEEE in the germline V gene. CDR3 protein: CASSLEFRATYNEQFF. CDR3 bases: TGTGCCAGCAGCTTGGAATTCAGGGCGACCTACAATGAGCAGTTCTTC.

J is TRBJ2-1 and V is TRBV6-5; TRBD2 matches 9 bases. Germline V lookup: CDR1 MNHEY, CDR2 SVGAGI. The CDR3 totals 15 residues. Trimming at V came to 6 bases and at J to 4 bases, leaving 7 bases not matched to a gene. CDR3 DNA sequence: TGTGCCAGCAGGCCCTTCGCGGGGGGGTACAATGAGCAGTTCTTC. Translated, it gives CASRPFAGGYNEQFF.

This chain uses TRBV4-1 with TRBJ2-7; 8 bases align to TRBD1. Germline lookup yields CDR1 MGHRA and CDR2 YSYEKL. V was pared by 2 bases and J by 6 bases, with 9 bases of the junction left unmatched. The CDR3 is 15 residues long. CDR3 protein: CASSQLQGVEREQYF. For the CDR3, the DNA is TGCGCCAGCAGCCAATTACAGGGGGTTGAACGCGAGCAGTACTTC.

This clone turned up a few times. The chain carries TRBV2 and TRBJ2-1; TRBD2 matches at 8 bases. Germline trimming cut 5 bases from V and 9 bases from J; bases unmatched to any gene: 6. CDR3 length: 13 amino acids. Looked up from germline, CDR1 is SNHLY and CDR2 is FYNNEI. This chain's CDR3 is CASSPGGVSEQFF. CDR3 DNA sequence: TGTGCCAGCAGTCCGGGAGGGGTAAGTGAGCAGTTCTTC. The full variable domain, with the rest looked up from reference TRBV2 and TRBJ2-1, is EPEVTQTPSHQVTQMGQEVILRCVPISNHLYFYWYRQILGQKVEFLVSFYNNEISEKSEIFDDQFSVERPDGSNFTLKIRSTKLEDSAMYFCASSPGGVSEQFFGPGTRLTVL.

This clone was seen only a few times. The V call is TRBV6-1, the J call TRBJ1-5; unclear D gene. The V gene's germline CDR1 is MNHNS and CDR2 SASEGT. The ends were cut back, 3 bases at V and 2 bases at J, with 14 bases in the middle. There are 16 residues in the CDR3. This chain's CDR3 is CASSEAEGHGNQPQHF. CDR3 bases: TGTGCCAGCAGTGAGGCCGAGGGTCACGGCAATCAGCCCCAGCATTTT.